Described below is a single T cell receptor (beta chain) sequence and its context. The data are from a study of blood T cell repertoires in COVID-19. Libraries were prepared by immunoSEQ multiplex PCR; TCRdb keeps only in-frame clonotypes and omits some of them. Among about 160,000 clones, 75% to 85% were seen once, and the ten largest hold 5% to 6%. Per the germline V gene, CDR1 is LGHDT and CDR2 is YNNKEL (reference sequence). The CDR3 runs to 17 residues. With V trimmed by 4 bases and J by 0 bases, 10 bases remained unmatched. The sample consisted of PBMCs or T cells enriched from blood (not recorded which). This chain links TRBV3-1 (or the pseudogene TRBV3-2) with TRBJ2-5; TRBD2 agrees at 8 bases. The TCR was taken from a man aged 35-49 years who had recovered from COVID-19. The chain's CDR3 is CASSPPGGAPYQETQYF. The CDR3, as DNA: TGTGCCAGCAGCCCCCCGGGGGGGGCCCCGTACCAAGAGACCCAGTACTTC.